Listed here are 26 T cell receptor beta chains from one sample, sequenced in a study of OX40 agonist ivuxolimab in advanced cancers. The library was generated by the immunoSEQ multiplex PCR assay. TCRdb's version of the immuneACCESS table is confined to in-frame rearrangements and falls short of the full clone set. An unresolved V gene accounts for under half of the shortfall where checked; the remainder is of unknown origin. The sample contains about 59,000 clones, around 87% of them found a single time. The ten largest clonotypes hold about 0.41% of the sample. Sequencing was performed on CD4+ or CD8+ T cells sorted from blood, taken in a trial of the OX40 agonist ivuxolimab. The receptors originated from an adult with an advanced solid tumor such as melanoma, head and neck, liver or kidney cancer.

This chain uses TRBV5-1 with TRBJ1-6; 7 bases agree with TRBD1. This CDR3 contains 13 residues. J lost 5 bases, V lost 8 bases, and 4 bases had no gene match. Germline-derived CDR1 and CDR2 are SGHRS and YFSETQ. The CDR3 sequence: CASRTGNNSPLHF. DNA of the CDR3: TGCGCCAGTCGGACAGGCAATAATTCACCCCTCCACTTT.

V gene TRBV11-2 combines with J gene TRBJ1-6; no clear D gene. Deletions cut 1 base from V and 5 bases from J, with 9 bases between. CDR1 is SGHAT, CDR2 FQNNGV, per germline. This CDR3 comprises 15 residues. CDR3 DNA: TGTGCCAGCAGCTTAGGCTGGGTTCATAATTCACCCCTCCACTTT. Amino acid sequence: CASSLGWVHNSPLHF. The full variable domain, in which reference TRBV11-2 and TRBJ1-6 provide the parts outside the CDR3, is EAGVAQSPRYKIIEKRQSVAFWCNPISGHATLYWYQQILGQGPKLLIQFQNNGVVDDSQLPKDRFSAERLKGVDSTLKIQPAKLEDSAVYLCASSLGWVHNSPLHFGNGTRLTVT.

The V call is TRBV28, the J call TRBJ1-5, with 8 bases that match TRBD1. From germline, CDR1 is MDHEN and CDR2 SYDVKM. V dropped 5 bases and J dropped 4; count of bases not matched to a gene: 7. This CDR3 is 15 amino acids long. CDR3 region: CASSTGGPENQPQHF. DNA for the CDR3: TGTGCCAGCAGTACAGGGGGTCCGGAAAATCAGCCCCAGCATTTT.

The chain links TRBV11-2 to TRBJ2-2; TRBD2 is a possible D gene (6 bases). Trimming left V 7 bases short and J 1 base short, with 7 bases between. The CDR3 loop spans 13 amino acids. Per the germline V gene, CDR1 is SGHAT and CDR2 is FQNNGV. Here the CDR3 reads CASNGGNTGELFF. The DNA of the CDR3 is TGTGCCAGCAACGGGGGGAACACCGGGGAGCTGTTTTTT.

The rearrangement uses TRBV18 and TRBJ2-2; the D gene is possibly TRBD2 (6 bases). Germline V gives CDR1 KGHSH, CDR2 LQKENI. Trimming took 0 bases from V and 6 from J, leaving 8 bases between them. The CDR3 contains 14 residues. This chain's CDR3 is CASSPPPGAGELFF. CDR3 nucleotides: TGTGCCAGCTCACCACCCCCGGGGGCCGGGGAGCTGTTTTTT.

The chain uses TRBV29-1 and TRBJ2-5; TRBD1 matches at 11 bases. The J call could be wrong; TRBJ2-7 is a better fit for the DNA end. There are 15 residues in the CDR3. Germline values: CDR1 SQVTM, CDR2 ANQGSEA. CDR3 nucleotide sequence: TGCAGCGTTGAATACGGGACAGGGGGCTCCTACGAGCAGTACTTC. As protein: CSVEYGTGGSYEQYF.

This clone was found a few times. The chain is built from TRBV15 and TRBJ2-2; D not certain. This CDR3 is built from 15 residues. The germline V gene has CDR1 LNHNV and CDR2 YYDKDF (reference sequence). V was pared by 0 bases and J by 5 bases, with 10 bases between. CDR3 region: CATSRDSTLTGELFF. The DNA for the CDR3 is TGTGCCACCAGCAGAGACTCAACTCTTACCGGGGAGCTGTTTTTT. Full variable domain (rest looked up from reference TRBV15 and TRBJ2-2): DAMVIQNPRYQVTQFGKPVTLSCSQTLNHNVMYWYQQKSSQAPKLLFHYYDKDFNNEADTPDNFQSRRPNTSFCFLDIRSPGLGDTAMYLCATSRDSTLTGELFFGEGSRLTVL.

This clone came up a few times. This chain uses TRBV19 with TRBJ2-1; no clear D. Germline V gene lookup returns CDR1 LNHDA and CDR2 SQIVND (reference sequence). V lost 4 bases and J 0 bases, leaving 13 bases between the germline ends. The CDR3 contains 16 residues. As DNA, the CDR3 is TGTGCCAGTAGTAAAAGGAGAGGTAGCTCCTACAATGAGCAGTTCTTC. The encoded protein is CASSKRRGSSYNEQFF.

Remarks on this clone: A junction boundary mismatches the germline segment, possibly from a read error. This sequence joins TRBV2 and TRBJ1-4; D might be TRBD1 (6 bases). This CDR3 has 13 residues. Germline CDR1 and CDR2: SNHLY and FYNNEI. CDR3 loop: CASREDQGRKLFF. CDR3 coding DNA: TGTGCCAGCAGGGAAGATCAGGGGCGAAAACTGTTTTTT.

The chain couples TRBV9 to TRBJ1-5, with a weak D call TRBD1 (5 bases). V lost 5 bases and J 7 bases, leaving 16 bases between the germline ends. The CDR3 spans 14 residues. From germline, CDR1 is SGDLS and CDR2 YYNGEE. The CDR3 nucleotides are TGTGCCAGCAGTCCCGGCGGGGGGGTCCAGCCCCAGCATTTT. Protein sequence: CASSPGGGVQPQHF.

This chain uses TRBV19 with TRBJ1-1; no definite D call. Germline values: CDR1 LNHDA, CDR2 SQIVND (reference sequence). V dropped 2 bases and J dropped 2 bases, with 9 bases sitting between them. This CDR3 comprises 14 residues. The chain's CDR3 is CASSIIRSNTEAFF. DNA for the CDR3: TGTGCCAGTAGTATAATACGGTCTAACACTGAAGCTTTCTTT. Looking up the rest from reference TRBV19 and TRBJ1-1 gives the full variable domain: DGGITQSPKYLFRKEGQNVTLSCEQNLNHDAMYWYRQDPGQGLRLIYYSQIVNDFQKGDIAEGYSVSREKKESFPLTVTSAQKNPTAFYLCASSIIRSNTEAFFGQGTRLTVV.

This chain connects TRBV11-2 to TRBJ1-2; D not certain. The CDR3 runs 14 residues. V was cut by 2 bases and J by 1 base, with 8 bases left in between. Per germline, CDR1 SGHAT and CDR2 FQNNGV. The CDR3 bases are TGTGCCAGCAGCTTACAAAGGGTTAACTATGGCTACACCTTC. This gives the protein CASSLQRVNYGYTF.

The chain joins TRBV12-5 to TRBJ2-2; 8 bases align to TRBD1. From germline, CDR1 is LGHNT and CDR2 FRNRAP. V shed 2 bases and J 0 bases; nucleotides not matched to a gene: 14. The CDR3 is 20 amino acids. The CDR3, as DNA: TGTGCTAGTGGTTTGTACGGCAGGGGGCTCCTCCCTTCGAACACCGGGGAGCTGTTTTTT. As protein: CASGLYGRGLLPSNTGELFF.

This chain joins TRBV18 and TRBJ1-2; possible D gene TRBD1, 6 bases. The ends were cut back, 3 bases at V and 3 bases at J, with 11 bases in the middle. The CDR3 length is 14 residues. Germline assignment: CDR1 KGHSH and CDR2 LQKENI. Here the CDR3 reads CASSPTGTDYGYTF. The CDR3 DNA is TGTGCCAGCTCACCCACAGGGACCGACTATGGCTACACCTTC.

The chain carries TRBV23-1 and TRBJ1-2; 7 nucleotides align to TRBD1. TRBV23-1 is known as an ORF, though its function is uncertain. Trimming removed 4 bases from V and 7 bases from J; junction bases left unmatched: 9. The CDR3 is 14 residues long. DNA of the CDR3: TGCGCCAGCAGTCGACCGACAGGGATGGGTGGCTACACCTTC. Translated: CASSRPTGMGGYTF.

The V and J genes are TRBV29-1 and TRBJ2-1; 10 bases are shared with TRBD2. The trim removed 6 bases at V and 8 bases at J, leaving 22 bases unmatched. The CDR3 contains 18 residues. Germline V gene sequence: CDR1 SQVTM, CDR2 ANQGSEA. CDR3 in amino acids: CSVAAGGPSIVWIDEQFF. DNA for the CDR3: TGCAGCGTAGCAGCGGGAGGGCCCTCTATTGTTTGGATCGATGAGCAGTTCTTC.

The chain links TRBV11-3 to TRBJ2-4, with 8 bases lining up with TRBD2. This CDR3 region has 13 residues. Germline V gives CDR1 SGHNT, CDR2 YENEEA. V was pared by 5 bases and J by 8 bases, with 5 bases of the junction left unmatched. The CDR3 spells CASSPGGAYIQYF. CDR3 bases: TGTGCCAGCAGCCCGGGGGGGGCGTACATTCAGTACTTC. The variable domain in full, with the rest retrieved from reference TRBV11-3 and TRBJ2-4, is EAGVVQSPRYKIIEKKQPVAFWCNPISGHNTLYWYLQNLGQGPELLIRYENEEAVDDSQLPKDRFSAERLKGVDSTLKIQPAELGDSAVYLCASSPGGAYIQYFGAGTRLSVL.

This chain uses TRBV27 with TRBJ2-7, with D unclear. The V gene lost 8 bases and the J gene lost 1 base, with 15 bases spanning the gap. This CDR3 is 14 amino acids long. CDR1 is MNHEY, CDR2 SMNVEV, per germline (reference sequence). CDR3 sequence reads: CASGVTWRSYEQYF. The DNA of the CDR3 is TGTGCCAGCGGGGTTACGTGGCGGTCCTACGAGCAGTACTTC.

The DNA for the CDR3 is TGTGCCAGCAGTCCGCAGCGGGGGGTCTTCACAGATACGCAGTATTTT. Translating gives CASSPQRGVFTDTQYF. The chain recombines TRBV27 with TRBJ2-3; 9 bases are shared with TRBD2. This CDR3 spans 16 amino acids. CDR1 is MNHEY and CDR2 is SMNVEV in the germline V gene (reference sequence). V was pared by 5 bases and J by 2 bases, with 8 bases of the junction left unmatched.

The rearrangement links TRBV27 to TRBJ1-5; the D gene is possibly TRBD1 (5 bases). This CDR3 spans 15 amino acids. Between the trimmed V and J ends, which lost 6 bases and 5 bases, there was a span of 17 bases. The V gene's germline CDR1 is MNHEY and CDR2 SMNVEV (reference sequence). CDR3 amino acids: CASRPNGHSYQPQHF. CDR3 DNA: TGTGCCAGCAGGCCAAATGGACATTCTTATCAGCCCCAGCATTTT.

The chain is built from TRBV6-5 and TRBJ1-2; 8 bases fit TRBD1. Germline CDR1 and CDR2: MNHEY and SVGAGI. Trimming at V came to 6 bases and at J to 8 bases, leaving 5 bases not matched to a gene. The CDR3 runs 12 residues. The DNA of the CDR3 is TGTGCCAGCAGCCACAGGGGGGGCGGCTACACCTTC. Translation: CASSHRGGGYTF.

This clone was seen only once. As DNA, the CDR3 is TGTGCCAGCAGTCGCCTTAACCGGGACAGGGGGCAGGGGTGGAATCAGCCCCAGCATTTT. It translates to CASSRLNRDRGQGWNQPQHF. The gene calls are TRBV28 and TRBJ1-5; 12 bases fit TRBD1. Looked up from germline, CDR1 is MDHEN and CDR2 is SYDVKM. The J segment lost 4 bases and the V segment lost 5 bases, leaving 18 bases of the junction unmatched. There are 20 residues in the CDR3.

This chain links TRBV12-5 with TRBJ1-4, with 9 nucleotides matching TRBD1. V lost 0 bases to trimming and J lost 8 bases; unmatched junction nucleotides: 7. The CDR3 totals 16 residues. From germline, CDR1 is LGHNT and CDR2 FRNRAP. CDR3: CASGLVGTGWEEKLFF. The CDR3 bases are TGTGCTAGTGGTTTGGTGGGGACAGGGTGGGAGGAAAAACTGTTTTTT.

The rearrangement uses TRBV7-2 and TRBJ2-7, with D perhaps matching TRBD1 or TRBD2 (7 bases each). V was trimmed by 4 bases and J by 6 bases, leaving 19 bases between them. The V gene's germline CDR1 is SGHTA and CDR2 FQGNSA. The CDR3 totals 15 residues. The CDR3 region is CASSSGGAPFGEQYF. CDR3 sequence (DNA): TGTGCCAGCAGCTCAGGGGGGGCGCCGTTTGGCGAGCAGTACTTC.

The chain has TRBV25-1 and TRBJ1-1; D ambiguous. The V end lost 7 bases, the J end lost 2 bases, and 5 bases lay between the germline ends. CDR1 is MGHDK and CDR2 is SYGVNS in the germline V gene. This CDR3 comprises 11 residues. The CDR3 here is CASTINTEAFF. The CDR3 nucleotides are TGTGCCAGCACTATAAACACTGAAGCTTTCTTT. Combining the CDR3 with reference TRBV25-1 and TRBJ1-1 gives the whole variable domain EADIYQTPRYLVIGTGKKITLECSQTMGHDKMYWYQQDPGMELHLIHYSYGVNSTEKGDLSSESTVSRIRTEHFPLTLESARPSHTSQYLCASTINTEAFFGQGTRLTVV.

The chain recombines TRBV19 with TRBJ1-2; D possibly corresponds to TRBD1 (6 bases). CDR1 and CDR2 (germline): LNHDA, SQIVND (reference sequence). V was trimmed by 3 bases and J by 1 base, leaving 9 bases between them. This CDR3 spans 14 amino acids. The DNA of the CDR3 is TGTGCCAGTAGTATTCAGGGGTGTAACTATGGCTACACCTTC. As protein: CASSIQGCNYGYTF.